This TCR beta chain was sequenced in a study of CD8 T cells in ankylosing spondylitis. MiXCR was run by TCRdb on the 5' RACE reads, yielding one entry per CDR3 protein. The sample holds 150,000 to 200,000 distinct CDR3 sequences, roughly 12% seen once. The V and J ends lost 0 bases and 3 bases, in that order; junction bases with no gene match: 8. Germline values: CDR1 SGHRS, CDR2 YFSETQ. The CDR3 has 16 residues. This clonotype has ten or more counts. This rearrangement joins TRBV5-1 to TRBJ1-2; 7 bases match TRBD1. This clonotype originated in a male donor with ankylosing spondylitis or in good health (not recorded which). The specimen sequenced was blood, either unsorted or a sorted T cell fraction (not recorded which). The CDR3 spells CASSLGDSTWDYGYTF. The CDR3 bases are TGCGCCAGCAGCTTGGGGGACAGCACTTGGGACTATGGCTACACCTTC.